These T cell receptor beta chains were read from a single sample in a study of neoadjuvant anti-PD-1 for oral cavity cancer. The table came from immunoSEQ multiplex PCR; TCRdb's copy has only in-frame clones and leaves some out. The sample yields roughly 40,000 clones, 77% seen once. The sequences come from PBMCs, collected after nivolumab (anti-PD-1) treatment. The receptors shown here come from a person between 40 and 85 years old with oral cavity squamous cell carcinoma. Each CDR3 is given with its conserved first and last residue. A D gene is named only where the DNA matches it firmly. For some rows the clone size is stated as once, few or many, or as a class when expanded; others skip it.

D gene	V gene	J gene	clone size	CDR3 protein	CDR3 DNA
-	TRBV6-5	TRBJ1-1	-	CASKQNTEAFF	TGTGCCAGCAAACAGAACACTGAAGCTTTCTTT
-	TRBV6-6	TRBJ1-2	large	CASSKQWARAGYGYTF	TGTGCCAGCAGTAAACAGTGGGCCAGGGCGGGCTATGGCTACACCTTC
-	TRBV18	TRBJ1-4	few	CASSPTNEKLFF	TGTGCCAGCTCACCAACTAATGAAAAACTGTTTTTT
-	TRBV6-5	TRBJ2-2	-	CASKSGTRAGELFF	TGTGCCAGCAAAAGCGGCACCCGGGCCGGGGAGCTGTTTTTT
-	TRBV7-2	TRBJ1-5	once	CASSLGVGQPQHF	TGTGCCAGCAGCTTAGGTGTTGGTCAGCCCCAGCATTTT
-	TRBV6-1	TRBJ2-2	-	CASSGASVNTGELFF	TGTGCCAGCAGTGGCGCTAGCGTAAACACCGGGGAGCTGTTTTTT
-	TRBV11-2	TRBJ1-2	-	CASSLGVYGYTF	TGTGCCAGCAGCTTGGGGGTCTATGGCTACACCTTC
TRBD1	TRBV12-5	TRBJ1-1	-	CASGLVGQGKEAFF	TGTGCTAGTGGTTTGGTCGGACAGGGGAAGGAAGCTTTCTTT
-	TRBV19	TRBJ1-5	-	CASSMVTLAGSNQPQHF	TGTGCCAGTAGTATGGTCACCCTTGCCGGTAGCAATCAGCCCCAGCATTTT
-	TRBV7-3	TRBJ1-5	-	CASSLYAIFGQGKSQPQHF	TGTGCCAGCAGCTTATACGCCATATTTGGGCAGGGTAAGAGTCAGCCCCAGCATTTT
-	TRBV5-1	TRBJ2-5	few	CASSPEWGQETQYF	TGCGCCAGCAGCCCCGAGTGGGGGCAAGAGACCCAGTACTTC
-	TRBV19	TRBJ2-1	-	CASSTAAGGSYNEQFF	TGTGCCAGTAGTACGGCGGCGGGTGGCTCCTACAATGAGCAGTTCTTC
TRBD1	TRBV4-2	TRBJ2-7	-	CASSQDWTTGGEQYF	TGTGCCAGCAGCCAAGATTGGACCACAGGGGGCGAGCAGTACTTC
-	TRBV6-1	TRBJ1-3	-	CASSGTPGLGGNTIYF	TGTGCCAGCAGTGGCACTCCCGGGCTTGGTGGAAACACCATATATTTT
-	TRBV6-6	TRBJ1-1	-	CASSKRESRAFF	TGTGCCAGCAGTAAAAGGGAGAGTAGAGCTTTCTTT
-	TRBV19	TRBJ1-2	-	CASSMGRGGLGYTF	TGTGCCAGTAGTATGGGTCGGGGGGGCCTTGGCTACACCTTC
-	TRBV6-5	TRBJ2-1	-	CASSPGLATHEQFF	TGTGCCAGCAGTCCGGGCCTCGCGACCCATGAGCAGTTCTTC
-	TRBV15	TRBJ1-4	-	CATSRGAASEKLFF	TGTGCCACCAGCAGGGGGGCCGCGAGTGAAAAACTGTTTTTT
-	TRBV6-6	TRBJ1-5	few	CASSRPPDGNQPQHF	TGTGCCAGCAGCCGCCCACCGGACGGCAATCAGCCCCAGCATTTT
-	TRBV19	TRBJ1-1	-	CATRTGSRTEAFF	TGTGCCACTCGGACGGGCTCGCGCACTGAAGCTTTCTTT
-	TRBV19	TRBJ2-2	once	CASTDPNTGELFF	TGTGCCAGCACGGACCCCAACACCGGGGAGCTGTTTTTT
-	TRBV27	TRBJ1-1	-	CASSPVRPLNTEAFF	TGTGCCAGCAGCCCCGTGCGACCGCTAAACACTGAAGCTTTCTTT